This T cell receptor (beta chain) was sequenced for a study of T-cell reconstitution after alpha-beta-depleted transplantation in children. This clonotype was observed many times. Preparation of the TCRbeta library used unique molecular identifiers. MiXCR was run by TCRdb on the PCR reads, yielding one entry per CDR3 protein. The sample includes 780,000 or so distinct CDR3 sequences, around 15% of them seen just once. This receptor was obtained from a male patient younger than 18 who had a stem cell transplant for acute lymphoblastic leukemia, so the T cells may come from the graft donor. Sequencing used PBMCs, mostly from graft donor cells, obtained 360 days after TCRalphabeta/CD19-depleted stem cell transplant.

CDR3 loop: CASSPMGRGEQFF. The CDR3 DNA follows: TGTGCCAGCAGCCCAATGGGGCGTGGCGAGCAGTTCTTC. The V gene is TRBV28, the J gene TRBJ2-1; D possibly corresponds to TRBD1 (5 bases). Trimming cost V 6 bases and J 10 bases, with 16 bases left between them. This CDR3 region has 13 residues. Per the germline V gene, CDR1 is MDHEN and CDR2 is SYDVKM.